This TCR beta chain was retrieved from a study of blood T cell repertoires in COVID-19. Under the authors' procedure: Amplified reference gene primers provided the basis for estimating nucleated cell counts. Assay: immunoSEQ multiplex PCR; the TCRdb copy retains only in-frame clones and omits some. The DNA gave D and trimming, while V, J and clone size come from that table. Of approximately 310,000 clones listed, around 86% are singletons. The CDR3 is made up of 14 amino acids. V lost 0 bases and J lost 10; bases outside the gene matches: 7. The germline CDR1 and CDR2 sequences are LGHDT and YNNKEL (reference sequence).

This receptor was taken from a man between 45 and 60 years old with active or convalescent COVID-19. The rearrangement joins TRBV3-1 (or the pseudogene TRBV3-2) to TRBJ2-3; 7 bases align to TRBD2. Sequenced sample: peripheral blood. The CDR3 loop is CASSQDTGGTSQYF. CDR3 sequence (DNA): TGTGCCAGCAGCCAAGATACGGGGGGTACCTCGCAGTATTTT.